This TCR beta chain emerged from a study of blood T cell repertoires in COVID-19. Study at large: Sites across the United States, Italy and Spain contributed samples from acute and convalescent COVID-19. The cDNA or gDNA used as material had been derived from T cells, B-cell-depleted T cells, or PBMCs.

Original data processing: Amplification from reference gene primers served as the basis for estimated nucleated cell counts. Profiling relied on immunoSEQ multiplex PCR, and the TCRdb table lists in-frame clones only, not all of them. From that table come the V and J calls and clone size; the DNA was used to work out D and trimming. The sample has about 160,000 clones, approximately 79% seen once. Trimming cost V 2 bases and J 5 bases, with 13 bases left between them. The germline gives CDR1 SGHNT, CDR2 YENEEA. The CDR3 has 15 residues. Seattle patients were enrolled during active infection and followed longitudinally.

The rearrangement uses TRBV11-3 and TRBJ2-1; a weak D match, TRBD2 (6 bases). The clonotype comes from a woman aged 40 to 50 with COVID-19, enrolled during active disease. Sequenced material: peripheral blood. DNA of the CDR3: TGTGCCAGCAGCTTAAGAGGGACTGCAAACAATGAGCAGTTCTTC. As protein: CASSLRGTANNEQFF.